This T cell receptor beta chain was sequenced during a study of blood T cell repertoires in COVID-19. The overall study: PBMCs, B-cell-depleted T cells, or T cells were the source of the cDNA or gDNA that made up the material.

The method was immunoSEQ multiplex PCR; TCRdb's version includes in-frame clones alone and lacks a portion of them. The table records tens of thousands of clones, roughly 89% of them present only once. Germline CDR1 reads SGHKS; CDR2 reads YYEKEE (reference sequence). Between the trimmed V and J ends, which lost 0 bases and 6 bases, there was a span of 10 bases. The CDR3 is made up of 13 amino acids. Seattle participants joined during active infection and were tracked over time. Sequences were obtained from peripheral blood. The chain recombines TRBV5-5 with TRBJ2-7; D call uncertain. The TCR comes from a woman in her fifties or sixties with COVID-19, enrolled during active disease. For the CDR3, the DNA is TGTGCCAGCAGCTTGGCGACCGAGGTCGAGCAGTACTTC. Its protein is CASSLATEVEQYF.